The clone carrying this T cell receptor (beta chain) was observed a handful of times. Donors were nominally healthy when sampled, though unrecorded immune exposures were likely. This record comes from a study of cytomegalovirus exposure and HLA in healthy donors. The PCR employed 60 Vbeta primers together with 13 Jbeta primers. Clones were read by immunoSEQ multiplex PCR, and TCRdb kept only the in-frame ones, dropping some. The sample lists approximately 150,000 clones; less than 9.5% were seen once. V was pared by 2 bases and J by 4 bases, with 11 bases between. Germline values: CDR1 GTSNPN, CDR2 SVGIG (reference sequence). The CDR3 has 14 amino acids.

Material: PBMCs. This chain uses TRBV30 with TRBJ2-2; perhaps TRBD1 as D (5 bases). This sequence originates from a male donor in good health and CMV-seronegative. CDR3 nucleotide sequence: TGTGCCTGGAGTTACACGACAGTCACCGGGGAGCTGTTTTTT. This translates into CAWSYTTVTGELFF. Variable domain in full (rest from reference TRBV30 and TRBJ2-2): SQTIHQWPATLVQPVGSPLSLECTVEGTSNPNLYWYRQAAGRGLQLLFYSVGIGQISSEVPQNLSASRPQDRQFILSSKKLLLSDSGFYLCAWSYTTVTGELFFGEGSRLTVL.